This entry lists 21 T cell receptor beta chains sequenced from one sample in a study of blood T cell repertoires in COVID-19. The table came from immunoSEQ multiplex PCR; TCRdb's copy has only in-frame clones and leaves some out. Of about 220,000 clones detected, 65% to 85% appear once; the ten largest clones hold over 2.5%. Sequences were obtained from peripheral blood. The receptors originated from a woman between 25 and 40 years old who had recovered from COVID-19.

This chain joins TRBV5-4 and TRBJ2-5, with 11 bases aligning to TRBD2. The CDR3 runs to 15 residues. V dropped 4 bases and J dropped 2; count of bases not matched to a gene: 4. In germline, CDR1 is SGHNT, CDR2 YYREEE (reference sequence). The CDR3 loop is CASSRGTSGQETQYF. Written as DNA, the CDR3 is TGTGCCAGCAGCAGGGGGACTAGCGGACAAGAGACCCAGTACTTC.

The V call is TRBV12-3 or TRBV12-4, the J call TRBJ2-1, with D perhaps TRBD2 (6 bases). The CDR3 contains 11 residues. Trimming took off 3 bases at V and 15 bases at J, with 12 bases between the two ends. CDR3 DNA sequence: TGTGCCAGCAGTTTGGGGGGAGACTTGTTCTTC. It is translated as CASSLGGDLFF.

This chain uses TRBV6-5 with TRBJ2-7; no clear D gene. The CDR3 runs to 15 residues. Germline V gives CDR1 MNHEY, CDR2 SVGAGI. V was clipped by 0 bases and J by 2 bases, with 11 bases between them. CDR3 coding DNA: TGTGCCAGCAGTTACTCGAGGTTAGCCACCTACGAGCAGTACTTC. Translating it yields CASSYSRLATYEQYF.

As to this clone: At one end the junction does not follow the germline gene, possibly because of a read error. CDR3: CASSLVPSGRGLF. The CDR3 nucleotides read TGCGCCAGCAGCTTGGTGCCTAGCGGGAGGGGCCTCTTC. This chain uses TRBV5-1 with TRBJ2-7, with 12 bases matching TRBD2. This CDR3 comprises 13 residues. Germline V gives CDR1 SGHRS, CDR2 YFSETQ.

At least ten counts were recorded for this clone. The sample holds other DNA sequences that translate to the same CDR3. The V call is TRBV28, the J call TRBJ2-7, with TRBD1 as a possible D gene (6 bases). The CDR3 has 13 residues. Deletions cut 5 bases from V and 7 bases from J, with 15 bases between. Germline CDR1 and CDR2: MDHEN and SYDVKM. CDR3 nucleotide sequence: TGTGCCAGCAGTCGACAGGCCTCGGGGGAGCAGTACTTC. Translation: CASSRQASGEQYF.

This clone appeared a single time. The chain links TRBV5-1 to TRBJ2-5; TRBD2 might be the D (5 bases). V lost 3 bases and J 2 bases, leaving 14 bases between the germline ends. The CDR3 length is 15 residues. The germline gives CDR1 SGHRS, CDR2 YFSETQ. The DNA for the CDR3 is TGCGCCAGCAGCTCCTACCGAGGGTTACAAGAGACCCAGTACTTC. Amino acid sequence: CASSSYRGLQETQYF.

A note on this clone: A read error may be the cause here, since a much bigger clone is one base away. The chain carries TRBV11-2 and TRBJ2-3, with D maybe TRBD1 (6 bases). The CDR3 runs 13 residues. CDR1 is SGHAT and CDR2 is FQNNGV in the germline V gene. The ends were cut back, 2 bases at V and 3 bases at J, with 6 bases in the middle. CDR3 nucleotides: TGTGCCAGCAGCTTACAGGGGACAGATACGCAGTATTTT. Amino acids: CASSLQGTDTQYF.

V and J are TRBV28 and TRBJ1-5; D unclear. There are 12 residues in the CDR3. The germline V gene encodes CDR1 MDHEN and CDR2 SYDVKM. V shed 8 bases and J shed 6 bases, with 11 bases lying between them. The CDR3 is CASSREGQPQHF. The CDR3, as DNA: TGTGCCAGCTCAAGGGAGGGTCAGCCCCAGCATTTT.

The chain links TRBV3-1 (or the pseudogene TRBV3-2) to TRBJ2-7; D might be TRBD1 (5 bases). Germline assignment: CDR1 LGHDT and CDR2 YNNKEL (reference sequence). V was clipped by 0 bases and J by 4 bases, with 13 bases between them. The CDR3 covers 15 residues. CDR3 residues: CASSQDWQGMYEQYF. CDR3 nucleotides: TGTGCCAGCAGCCAAGATTGGCAGGGTATGTACGAGCAGTACTTC.

CDR3 bases: TGTGCCATCAGTGGGACAGGGAGGTTGACTGAAGCTTTCTTT. Translating it yields CAISGTGRLTEAFF. This chain connects TRBV10-3 to TRBJ1-1; 8 bases agree with TRBD1. Trimming took 4 bases from V and 5 from J; bases not matched to a gene: 6. Germline V CDR1 and CDR2: ENHRY, SYGVKD. The CDR3 loop spans 14 amino acids.

This rearrangement joins TRBV5-1 to TRBJ1-1, with TRBD1 as a possible D gene (6 bases). This CDR3 is 13 amino acids long. V dropped 4 bases and J dropped 1 base, with 8 bases sitting between them. The germline CDR1 and CDR2 sequences are SGHRS and YFSETQ. The CDR3: CASSGGQNTEAFF. CDR3 nucleotides: TGCGCCAGCAGCGGGGGACAGAACACTGAAGCTTTCTTT.

Concerning this clone: The sample carries other DNA sequences with the same CDR3. This sequence joins TRBV12-3 or TRBV12-4 and TRBJ2-7; D gene unclear. The V end lost 1 base, the J end lost 2 bases, and 6 bases lay between the germline ends. The CDR3 has 13 amino acids. CDR3 loop: CASSLGGTYEQYF. The DNA for the CDR3 is TGTGCCAGCAGTTTAGGAGGCACCTACGAGCAGTACTTC.

The gene calls are TRBV30 and TRBJ1-4; tentatively, D is TRBD1 (5 bases). The CDR3 is 14 amino acids. Germline CDR1 reads GTSNPN; CDR2 reads SVGIG (reference sequence). Deletions cut 3 bases from V and 5 bases from J, with 13 bases between. CDR3 sequence (DNA): TGTGCCTGGAGCCGCGGGACGGGGAATGAAAAACTGTTTTTT. This gives the protein CAWSRGTGNEKLFF.

This chain uses TRBV4-1 with TRBJ1-3; D unresolved. Per germline, CDR1 MGHRA and CDR2 YSYEKL. This CDR3 spans 15 amino acids. V lost 3 bases to trimming and J lost 4 bases, with 13 bases between them. For the CDR3, the DNA is TGCGCCAGCAGCCATCCCCAGACGGAGGGAAACACCATATATTTT. Translation: CASSHPQTEGNTIYF.

The chain is built from TRBV15 and TRBJ2-3, with 7 bases identical to TRBD1. The CDR3 sequence is 15 residues long. The germline gives CDR1 LNHNV, CDR2 YYDKDF (reference sequence). V shed 4 bases, J shed 0 bases, and the junction held 4 bases outside the gene matches. The CDR3 nucleotides are TGTGCCACCAGCACCCGGACAGGCAGCACAGATACGCAGTATTTT. It translates to CATSTRTGSTDTQYF.

This clone was counted ten times or more. The chain has TRBV5-1 and TRBJ2-7; 13 bases match TRBD2. V lost 5 bases and J lost 5; bases outside the gene matches: 7. Germline-derived CDR1 and CDR2 are SGHRS and YFSETQ. This CDR3 spans 15 amino acids. CDR3 nucleotides: TGCGCCAGCAGTTCCCGGACTAGCGGGAGCGACGAGCAGTACTTC. It is translated as CASSSRTSGSDEQYF.

This chain joins TRBV5-1 and TRBJ2-3; possibly TRBD1 for D (5 bases). Trimming removed 5 bases from V and 5 bases from J, with 15 bases in between. The CDR3 consists of 14 residues. The germline gives CDR1 SGHRS, CDR2 YFSETQ. The CDR3 sequence is CASRGIGAGDTQYF. The CDR3 DNA reads as TGCGCCAGCAGGGGAATTGGGGCCGGAGATACGCAGTATTTT. Full variable domain (remainder filled in from reference TRBV5-1 and TRBJ2-3): KAGVTQTPRYLIKTRGQQVTLSCSPISGHRSVSWYQQTPGQGLQFLFEYFSETQRNKGNFPGRFSGRQFSNSRSEMNVSTLELGDSALYLCASRGIGAGDTQYFGPGTRLTVL.

This clone was counted a few times. The genes are TRBV5-1 and TRBJ2-1, with 7 nucleotides matching TRBD2. Per the germline V gene, CDR1 is SGHRS and CDR2 is YFSETQ. The CDR3 consists of 13 residues. The V gene end was trimmed by 4 bases and the J gene end by 10 bases; junction bases not matched to a gene: 8. The CDR3 sequence: CASSPEIAGEQFF. CDR3 in DNA: TGCGCCAGCAGCCCGGAAATAGCGGGCGAGCAGTTCTTC.

As concerns this clone: Other DNA sequences in the same sample also yield this CDR3. This chain links TRBV6-5 with TRBJ1-1; 7 bases are a match to TRBD1. V lost 6 bases to trimming and J lost 1 base; unmatched junction nucleotides: 8. The CDR3 is 15 residues long. Germline CDR1 is MNHEY and CDR2 is SVGAGI. CDR3 protein: CASSLVGQSNTEAFF. The CDR3 region has the DNA TGTGCCAGCAGCCTCGTGGGACAGTCGAACACTGAAGCTTTCTTT.

The chain joins TRBV6-5 to TRBJ2-1; 10 bases agree with TRBD1. Germline CDR1 is MNHEY and CDR2 is SVGAGI. V was clipped by 6 bases and J by 6 bases; unmatched bases: 8. CDR3 length: 15 amino acids. CDR3 nucleotides: TGTGCCAGCAGAGCAAGGGACAGGGGTCTCAATGAGCAGTTCTTC. Its protein product is CASRARDRGLNEQFF.

The chain combines TRBV3-1 (or the pseudogene TRBV3-2) with TRBJ2-2; D is unresolved. Trimming removed 1 base at V and 6 bases at J, with 9 bases between. This CDR3 is 14 amino acids long. The germline gives CDR1 LGHDT, CDR2 YNNKEL (reference sequence). The CDR3 DNA sequence: TGTGCCAGCAGCCAAGTAGTCTCGTCCGGGGAGCTGTTTTTT. Its protein product is CASSQVVSSGELFF.